This T cell receptor (beta chain) was recovered during a study of STAT5B mutations in CD4+ large granular lymphocyte leukemia. Broader study findings: No patients shared main leukemic clonotypes, though roughly 27% appeared at low frequency elsewhere. Patient CD4-sorted repertoires looked more clonal than healthy CD4+ repertoires, even without putative leukemic clones.

Turning to this clone: Its matching antigen is unknown.

TCRdb's table, derived via immunoSEQ multiplex PCR, lists solely in-frame clones and lacks some. The sample holds around 30,000 clones, approximately 80% seen once. The CDR3 is made up of 15 amino acids. Trimming took 7 bases from V and 4 from J; bases not matched to a gene: 11. The germline V gene has CDR1 MDHEN and CDR2 SYDVKM. This sequence joins TRBV28 and TRBJ1-2, with 8 nucleotides matching TRBD1. This TCR was sampled from a human donor in good health. The sample taken for sequencing was CD4+ T cells from blood buffy coats. The CDR3 loop reads CASIISQGAGYGYTF. The CDR3, as DNA: TGTGCCAGCATCATAAGTCAGGGGGCCGGCTATGGCTACACCTTC.